The present TCR beta chain was sequenced within a study of cytomegalovirus exposure and HLA in healthy donors. General study results and limits: Presence/absence analyses rested on an assumption that sequencing depth was roughly uniform across donors. Generally TCR sequences proved uncommon, though certain public TCRs appeared in numerous donors. It was around 160 TCR beta chains that were listed as cytomegalovirus-associated.

At sampling all donors were nominally healthy, likely with unrecorded immune exposures. The CDR3 is 14 amino acids. V gave up 5 bases and J gave up 2 bases; unmatched junction bases: 5. CDR1 MNHEY and CDR2 SVGAGI come from the germline V gene. The PCR made use of 60 Vbeta and 13 Jbeta primers. The table came from immunoSEQ multiplex PCR; TCRdb's copy has only in-frame clones and leaves some out. The profile shows approximately 86,000 clones, 75% to 90% of them singletons. As to this clone: The antigen is unknown.

The chain links TRBV6-5 to TRBJ1-1, with TRBD1 matching over 7 bases. The origin of this receptor is a man aged 35 to 55 in good health and CMV-seropositive. Sample: PBMCs. The DNA of the CDR3 is TGTGCCAGCAGTGGGTACAGGGGTAACACTGAAGCTTTCTTT. It codes for CASSGYRGNTEAFF.